A single sample gave rise to the 17 T cell receptor beta chains below, sequenced in a study of T cells in Graves' hyperthyroidism and ophthalmopathy. RNA transcripts were the template for amplifying TCR beta CDR3 regions. Researchers ran a first-round RT-PCR on the TCR CDR3 using the HTBI primer set. TCRdb redid the calling of the multiplex PCR reads with MiXCR, one entry per CDR3 protein. The sample gives almost 350,000 distinct CDR3 sequences, around a sixth of which show up once; less than 20% is in the top ten. The sample taken for sequencing was blood. These receptors came from a woman in her thirties or forties with Graves' ophthalmopathy.

Many counts were recorded for this clonotype. CDR3 sequence: CSVGYPNEQYF. Written as DNA, the CDR3 is TGCAGCGTTGGATATCCCAACGAGCAGTACTTC. The V gene is TRBV29-1, the J gene TRBJ2-7, with unresolved D. Germline V gives CDR1 SQVTM, CDR2 ANQGSEA. The CDR3 contains 11 residues. Trimming pared 4 bases from V and 5 bases from J, leaving 9 bases between.

The chain links TRBV18 to TRBJ2-7, with 7 bases identical to TRBD1. CDR3 size: 13 residues. V shed 8 bases, J shed 5 bases, and the junction held 9 bases outside the gene matches. Looked up from germline, CDR1 is KGHSH and CDR2 is LQKENI. The CDR3 DNA is TGTGCCAGCAGAACAGGGGTGTCAGACGAGCAGTACTTC. Translated: CASRTGVSDEQYF.

At least ten counts were recorded for this clonotype. The chain links TRBV7-9 to TRBJ1-1; TRBD1 might be the D (5 bases). CDR1 SEHNR and CDR2 FQNEAQ come from the germline V gene (reference sequence). The CDR3 length is 13 residues. V lost 5 bases and J 1 base, leaving 8 bases between the germline ends. CDR3 sequence: CASSRDPNTEAFF. The CDR3 DNA reads TGTGCCAGCAGCCGGGACCCGAACACTGAAGCTTTCTTT.

In its sample, this clonotype was seen a few times. V gene TRBV6-2 or TRBV6-3 combines with J gene TRBJ2-2; maybe TRBD2 (5 bases). The CDR3 sequence is 19 residues long. Between the trimmed V and J ends, which lost 2 bases and 2 bases, there was a span of 21 bases. Per the germline V gene, CDR1 is MNHEY and CDR2 is SVGEGT. The CDR3 loop is CASSYERGSRVHNTGELFF. The DNA of the CDR3 is TGTGCCAGCAGTTACGAGCGCGGGTCGCGGGTCCATAACACCGGGGAGCTGTTTTTT.

This clonotype was seen many times. The chain couples TRBV27 to TRBJ2-2; no reliable D call. Trimming removed 5 bases at V and 4 bases at J, with 8 bases between. The CDR3 runs 13 residues. Germline V gene data show CDR1 as MNHEY and CDR2 as SMNVEV (reference sequence). The CDR3 loop is CASSPLSTGELFF. As DNA, the CDR3 is TGTGCCAGCAGTCCCCTGAGCACCGGGGAGCTGTTTTTT.

This clonotype was picked up many times. The J gene is TRBJ1-3, the V gene TRBV6-5; no clear D gene. Trimming took off 6 bases at V and 8 bases at J, with 17 bases between the two ends. This CDR3 is 14 amino acids long. Germline CDR1 is MNHEY and CDR2 is SVGAGI. In DNA form, the CDR3 reads TGTGCCAGCAGGGTAACATGGGGAGCGGACACCATATATTTT. Translating gives CASRVTWGADTIYF.

This clonotype was seen at least ten times. The chain joins TRBV12-3 or TRBV12-4 to TRBJ2-2, with D possibly TRBD1 on 5 matching bases. The CDR3 runs to 15 residues. Deletions cut 6 bases from V and 1 base from J, with 12 bases between. CDR3 DNA: TGTGCCAGCAGCCCAGCTACAGGGAACACCGGGGAGCTGTTTTTT. Amino acid sequence: CASSPATGNTGELFF.

This clonotype was counted at least ten times. The gene calls are TRBV28 and TRBJ2-7, with unresolved D. With 2 bases removed from V and 4 bases from J, the gap between germline ends came to 12 bases. The germline V gene encodes CDR1 MDHEN and CDR2 SYDVKM. This CDR3 is built from 14 residues. The CDR3 DNA reads TGTGCCAGCAGTTTACCCCTAGGTCGGTACGAGCAGTACTTC. Protein sequence: CASSLPLGRYEQYF. Together with reference TRBV28 and TRBJ2-7, the CDR3 gives the full variable domain: DVKVTQSSRYLVKRTGEKVFLECVQDMDHENMFWYRQDPGLGLRLIYFSYDVKMKEKGDIPEGYSVSREKKERFSLILESASTNQTSMYLCASSLPLGRYEQYFGPGTRLTVT.

At least ten counts were recorded for this clonotype. This chain joins TRBV6-2 or TRBV6-3 and TRBJ1-1, with D possibly TRBD1 on 6 matching bases. With 0 bases removed from V and 4 bases from J, the gap between germline ends came to 9 bases. CDR1 and CDR2 (germline): MNHEY, SVGEGT. The CDR3 covers 14 residues. CDR3 sequence reads: CASSYSGGSTEAFF. The CDR3 coding sequence is TGTGCCAGCAGTTACTCAGGGGGGAGCACTGAAGCTTTCTTT.

Details on this clonotype: The junction shows a germline mismatch at one end, possibly a read error. This chain connects TRBV6-1 to TRBJ2-2, with D maybe TRBD2 (5 bases). The germline gives CDR1 MNHNS, CDR2 SASEGT. The CDR3 length is 15 residues. CDR3 DNA: TGTGCCAGCAGTGTTTCCACACCGAACACCGGGGAGCTGTATTTT. Translating it yields CASSVSTPNTGELYF.

This clonotype was counted at least ten times. The chain carries TRBV28 and TRBJ2-7; the D is unclear. CDR1 is MDHEN and CDR2 is SYDVKM in the germline V gene. Trimming pared 7 bases from V and 2 bases from J, leaving 18 bases between. CDR3 length: 15 amino acids. The CDR3 region is CASNPVLGLTYEQYF. The DNA of the CDR3 is TGTGCCAGCAACCCAGTTCTGGGATTGACCTACGAGCAGTACTTC.

This clonotype appeared many times. The chain uses TRBV25-1 and TRBJ1-6, with D possibly TRBD1 on 6 matching bases. The germline CDR1 and CDR2 sequences are MGHDK and SYGVNS. This CDR3 has 15 residues. The germline V and J ends were trimmed by 3 bases and 10 bases, with 16 bases remaining between them. The CDR3 spells CASSEAGDGYSPLHF. The CDR3 DNA reads as TGTGCCAGCAGTGAGGCAGGGGATGGCTACTCACCCCTCCACTTT.

This clonotype was recorded many times. The V gene is TRBV6-2 or TRBV6-3, the J gene TRBJ2-2; no reliable D call. V lost 3 bases and J 3 bases, leaving 11 bases between the germline ends. Germline-derived CDR1 and CDR2 are MNHEY and SVGEGT. The CDR3 covers 15 residues. The DNA of the CDR3 is TGTGCCAGCAGTTATTCTCAAGCCTACACCGGGGAGCTGTTTTTT. Translation: CASSYSQAYTGELFF.

At least ten counts were recorded for this clonotype. The chain is built from TRBV5-1 and TRBJ2-2, with D perhaps assigned TRBD1 or TRBD2 (5 bases each). The germline gives CDR1 SGHRS, CDR2 YFSETQ. The germline V and J ends were trimmed by 3 bases and 5 bases, with 17 bases remaining between them. The CDR3 runs 16 residues. The CDR3 sequence is CASSSSPGTATGELFF. CDR3 sequence (DNA): TGCGCCAGCAGCTCTTCCCCCGGGACGGCTACCGGGGAGCTGTTTTTT.

This clonotype was counted ten times or more. The chain recombines TRBV20-1 with TRBJ2-7; tentatively, D is TRBD1 (5 bases). V was shortened by 0 bases and J by 3 bases, with 9 bases between the two germline ends. The length of the CDR3 is 13 residues. CDR1 and CDR2 from the germline V gene are DFQATT and SNEGSKA (reference sequence). The chain's CDR3 is CSAREGHYYEQYF. The CDR3 DNA reads as TGCAGTGCTAGAGAGGGGCATTACTACGAGCAGTACTTC.

This clonotype was counted ten times or more. This chain uses TRBV6-5 with TRBJ1-5; no clear D gene. Germline lookup yields CDR1 MNHEY and CDR2 SVGAGI. Trimming stripped 10 bases from V and 6 bases from J, with 22 bases between. The CDR3 covers 15 residues. CDR3 sequence (DNA): TGTGCCACTCAGCAAGTCACACCGGACGGTCAGCCCCAGCATTTT. It translates to CATQQVTPDGQPQHF.

This clonotype appeared many times. The chain has TRBV6-1 and TRBJ2-7; D is possibly TRBD2 (6 bases). CDR3 length equals 15 residues. Germline V CDR1 and CDR2: MNHNS, SASEGT. V lost 9 bases, J lost 3 bases, and 21 bases lay in between. The CDR3 DNA reads TGTGCCAGTCAAACGGACGGGACTTCCAACTACGAGCAGTACTTC. Protein sequence: CASQTDGTSNYEQYF.